The present entry profiles one TCR beta chain with its context. Its antigen is not identified. This specimen belongs to a study of blood T cells in healthy people across ages. Looking at the study overall: The capture of about one barcoded beta molecule per two T cells was achieved by template switching. Whole-study findings and limits: Long-lived donors had more naive CD4+ cells and higher diversity than aged donors. A roughly linear fall in TCR beta diversity per million T cells was seen with increasing age.

Germline lookup yields CDR1 MNHEY and CDR2 SVGAGI. V was shortened by 4 bases and J by 4 bases, with 13 bases between the two germline ends. The CDR3 has 14 amino acids. The study drew donors from healthy Caucasian individuals in Russia aged roughly 6 to 90. The second PCR ran roughly 7 to 11 cycles with a sample-barcoded 5' primer and J-beta primers. TCRdb reanalysed the 5' RACE reads using MiXCR and keeps one entry per CDR3 protein. The sample has roughly 800,000 distinct CDR3 sequences, about 62% seen once. This sequence was found in a man aged 25 to 40 in good health. The sequenced material came from blood. The chain combines TRBV6-5 with TRBJ1-2; perhaps TRBD1 as D (5 bases). The CDR3 loop is CASSSIDRLYGYTF. The CDR3, as DNA: TGTGCCAGCAGTTCCATCGACAGACTCTATGGCTACACCTTC.